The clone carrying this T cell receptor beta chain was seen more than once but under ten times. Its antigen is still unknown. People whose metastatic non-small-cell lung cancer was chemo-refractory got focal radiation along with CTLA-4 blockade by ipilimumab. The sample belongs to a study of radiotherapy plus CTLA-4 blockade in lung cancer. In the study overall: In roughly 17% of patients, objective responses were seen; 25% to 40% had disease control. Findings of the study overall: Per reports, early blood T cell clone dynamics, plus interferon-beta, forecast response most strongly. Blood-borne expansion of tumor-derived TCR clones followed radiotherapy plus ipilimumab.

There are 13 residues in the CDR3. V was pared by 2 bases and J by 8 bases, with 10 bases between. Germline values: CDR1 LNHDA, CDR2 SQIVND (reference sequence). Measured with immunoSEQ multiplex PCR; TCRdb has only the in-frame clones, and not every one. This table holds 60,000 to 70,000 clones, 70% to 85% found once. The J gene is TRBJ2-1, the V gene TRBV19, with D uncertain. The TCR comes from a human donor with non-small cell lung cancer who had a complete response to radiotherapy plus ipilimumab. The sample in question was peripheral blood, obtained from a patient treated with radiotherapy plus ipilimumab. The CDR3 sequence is CASSILTGDEQFF. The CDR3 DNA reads TGTGCCAGTAGTATACTCACCGGAGATGAGCAGTTCTTC.